This T cell receptor beta chain was sequenced in a study of blood T cell repertoires in COVID-19. Study as a whole: The analysed material was cDNA or gDNA that came from T cells, B-cell-depleted T cells, or PBMCs.

What the recovered Cohort 3 donors had was two negative PCRs, clearance, or symptom resolution. This CDR3 is built from 15 residues. V was pared by 4 bases and J by 3 bases, with 16 bases between. Germline lookup yields CDR1 LNHNV and CDR2 YYDKDF (reference sequence). As handled by the study authors: Nucleated cell counts were estimated from reference gene primer amplification. Only in-frame clones appear in the TCRdb table, and some are missing; sequencing was by immunoSEQ multiplex PCR. For V, J and clone size, that table is used; D and trimming come from the DNA. Of 350,000 to 400,000 clones in the sample, more than 75% are singletons; the top ten hold less than 1.5%.

The specimen sequenced was PBMCs or T cells enriched from blood (not recorded which). This chain connects TRBV15 to TRBJ2-7; tentatively, D is TRBD1 (6 bases). The TCR comes from a woman between 18 and 30 years old who had recovered from COVID-19. CDR3 loop: CATSKAGVGLYEQYF. CDR3 nucleotide sequence: TGTGCCACCAGCAAAGCAGGGGTGGGGCTCTACGAGCAGTACTTC.